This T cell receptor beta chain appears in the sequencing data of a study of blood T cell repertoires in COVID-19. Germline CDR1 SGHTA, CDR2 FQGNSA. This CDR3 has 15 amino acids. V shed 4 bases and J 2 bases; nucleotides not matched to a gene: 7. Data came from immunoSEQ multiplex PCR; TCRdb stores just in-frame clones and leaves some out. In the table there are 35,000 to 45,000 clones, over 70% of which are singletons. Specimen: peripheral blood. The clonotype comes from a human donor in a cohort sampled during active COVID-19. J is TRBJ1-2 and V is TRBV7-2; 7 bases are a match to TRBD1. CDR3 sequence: CASSSPGTANYGYTF. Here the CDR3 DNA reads TGTGCCAGCAGCTCCCCCGGGACAGCCAACTATGGCTACACCTTC. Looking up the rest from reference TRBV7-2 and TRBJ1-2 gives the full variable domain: GAGVSQSPSNKVTEKGKDVELRCDPISGHTALYWYRQSLGQGLEFLIYFQGNSAPDKSGLPSDRFSAERTGGSVSTLTIQRTQQEDSAVYLCASSSPGTANYGYTFGSGTRLTVV.